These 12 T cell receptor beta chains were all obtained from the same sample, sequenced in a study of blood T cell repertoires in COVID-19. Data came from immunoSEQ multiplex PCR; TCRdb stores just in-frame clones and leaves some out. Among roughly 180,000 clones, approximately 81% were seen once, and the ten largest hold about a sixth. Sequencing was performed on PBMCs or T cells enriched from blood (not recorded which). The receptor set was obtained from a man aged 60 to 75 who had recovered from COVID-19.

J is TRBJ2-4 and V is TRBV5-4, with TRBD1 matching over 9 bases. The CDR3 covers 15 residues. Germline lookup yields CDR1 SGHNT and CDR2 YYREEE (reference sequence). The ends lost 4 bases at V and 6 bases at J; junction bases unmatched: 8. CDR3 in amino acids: CASSGRDREVNIQYF. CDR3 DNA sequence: TGTGCCAGCAGCGGGAGGGACAGGGAAGTAAACATTCAGTACTTC.

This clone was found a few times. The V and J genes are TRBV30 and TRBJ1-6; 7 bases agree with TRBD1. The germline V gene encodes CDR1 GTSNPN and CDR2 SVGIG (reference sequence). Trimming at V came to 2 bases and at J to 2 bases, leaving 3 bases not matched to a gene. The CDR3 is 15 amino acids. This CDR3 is CAWSPTGAYNSPLHF. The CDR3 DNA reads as TGTGCCTGGAGTCCTACAGGGGCCTATAATTCACCCCTCCACTTT. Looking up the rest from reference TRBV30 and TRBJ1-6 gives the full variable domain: SQTIHQWPATLVQPVGSPLSLECTVEGTSNPNLYWYRQAAGRGLQLLFYSVGIGQISSEVPQNLSASRPQDRQFILSSKKLLLSDSGFYLCAWSPTGAYNSPLHFGNGTRLTVT.

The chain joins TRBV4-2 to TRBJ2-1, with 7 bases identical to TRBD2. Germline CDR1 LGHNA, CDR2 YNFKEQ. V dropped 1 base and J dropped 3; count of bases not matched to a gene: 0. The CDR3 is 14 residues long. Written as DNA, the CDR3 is TGTGCCAGCAGCCAAGGCGGGAGCTACAATGAGCAGTTCTTC. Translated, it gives CASSQGGSYNEQFF.

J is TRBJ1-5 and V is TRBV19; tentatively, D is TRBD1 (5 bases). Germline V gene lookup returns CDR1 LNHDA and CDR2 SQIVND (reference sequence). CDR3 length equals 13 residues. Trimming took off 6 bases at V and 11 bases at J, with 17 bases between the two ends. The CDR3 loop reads CASSDVRGSSQHF. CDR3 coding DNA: TGTGCCAGTAGCGACGTTAGGGGTTCATCCCAGCATTTT.

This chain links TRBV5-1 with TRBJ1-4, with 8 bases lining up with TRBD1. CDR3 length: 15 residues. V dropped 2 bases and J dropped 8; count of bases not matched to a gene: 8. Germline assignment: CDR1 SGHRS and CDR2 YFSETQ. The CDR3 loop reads CASSFEGQGGEKLFF. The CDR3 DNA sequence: TGCGCCAGCAGCTTTGAAGGACAGGGAGGGGAAAAACTGTTTTTT.

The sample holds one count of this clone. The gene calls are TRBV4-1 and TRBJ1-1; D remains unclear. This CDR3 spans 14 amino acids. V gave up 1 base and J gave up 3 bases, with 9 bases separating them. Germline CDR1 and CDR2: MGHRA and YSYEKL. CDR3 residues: CASSQVGRDTEAFF. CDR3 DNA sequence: TGCGCCAGCAGCCAAGTCGGGCGGGACACTGAAGCTTTCTTT.

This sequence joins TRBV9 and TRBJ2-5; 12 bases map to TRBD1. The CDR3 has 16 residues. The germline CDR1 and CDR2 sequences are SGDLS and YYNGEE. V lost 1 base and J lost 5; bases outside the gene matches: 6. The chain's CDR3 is CASSVSGTGGLETQYF. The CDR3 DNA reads TGTGCCAGCAGCGTATCCGGGACAGGGGGCTTGGAGACCCAGTACTTC. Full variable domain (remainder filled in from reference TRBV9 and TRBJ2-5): DSGVTQTPKHLITATGQRVTLRCSPRSGDLSVYWYQQSLDQGLQFLIQYYNGEERAKGNILERFSAQQFPDLHSELNLSSLELGDSALYFCASSVSGTGGLETQYFGPGTRLLVL.

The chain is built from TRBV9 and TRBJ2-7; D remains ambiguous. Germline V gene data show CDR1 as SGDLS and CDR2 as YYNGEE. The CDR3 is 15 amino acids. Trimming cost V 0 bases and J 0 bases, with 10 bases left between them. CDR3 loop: CASSVGLISSYEQYF. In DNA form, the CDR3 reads TGTGCCAGCAGCGTAGGACTGATCAGCTCCTACGAGCAGTACTTC. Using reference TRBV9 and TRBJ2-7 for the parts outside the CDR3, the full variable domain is DSGVTQTPKHLITATGQRVTLRCSPRSGDLSVYWYQQSLDQGLQFLIQYYNGEERAKGNILERFSAQQFPDLHSELNLSSLELGDSALYFCASSVGLISSYEQYFGPGTRLTVT.

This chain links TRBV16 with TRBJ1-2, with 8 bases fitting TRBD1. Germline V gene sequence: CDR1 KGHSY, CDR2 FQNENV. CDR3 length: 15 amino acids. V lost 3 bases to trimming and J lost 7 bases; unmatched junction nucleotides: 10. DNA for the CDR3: TGTGCCAGCAGCCAGTCGACAGGGGAATACGCTGGCTACACCTTC. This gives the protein CASSQSTGEYAGYTF.

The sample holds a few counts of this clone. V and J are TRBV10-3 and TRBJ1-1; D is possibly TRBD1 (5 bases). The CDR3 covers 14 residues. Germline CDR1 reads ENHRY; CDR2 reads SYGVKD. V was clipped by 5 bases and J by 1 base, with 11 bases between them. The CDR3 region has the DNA TGTGCCATCAGTCCGGGCGGGACGAACACTGAAGCTTTCTTT. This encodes CAISPGGTNTEAFF.

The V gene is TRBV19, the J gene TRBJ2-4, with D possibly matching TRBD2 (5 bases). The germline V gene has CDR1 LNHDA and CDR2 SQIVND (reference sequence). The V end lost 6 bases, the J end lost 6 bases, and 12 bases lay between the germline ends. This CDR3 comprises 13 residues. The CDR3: CASRDLLANIQYF. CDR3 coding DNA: TGTGCCAGTAGGGACCTTCTAGCAAACATTCAGTACTTC.

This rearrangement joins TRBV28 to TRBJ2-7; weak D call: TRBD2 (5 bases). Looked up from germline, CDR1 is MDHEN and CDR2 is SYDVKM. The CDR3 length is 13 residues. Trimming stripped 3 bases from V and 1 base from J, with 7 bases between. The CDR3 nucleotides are TGTGCCAGCAGTTTCGGGATGTCCTACGAGCAGTACTTC. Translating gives CASSFGMSYEQYF.